Sequencing of this TCR beta chain was carried out in a study of T cell responses to AZD1222 COVID-19 vaccine. Study as a whole: The study pooled second doses at about 4 or about 12 weeks.

As regards this clone: Its antigen remains unknown.

Study conclusions and caveats: Only a handful of AZD1222 recipients were seropositive at baseline.

V lost 4 bases to trimming and J lost 2 bases, with 20 bases between them. Germline CDR1 reads SGHDN; CDR2 reads FVKESK. CDR3 length equals 18 residues. Sequencing was performed with immunoSEQ multiplex PCR; in TCRdb, only in-frame clones are kept and a portion is missing. Altogether 95,000 to 100,000 clones are present, less than 95% being singletons, with the ten largest covering about 1.5%. V gene TRBV14 combines with J gene TRBJ2-2; perhaps TRBD2 as D (5 bases). The sample was peripheral blood, taken on day 0 of AZD1222 vaccination. The receptor comes from an adult in good health. CDR3 sequence: CASSPHHRGAENTGELFF. CDR3 coding DNA: TGTGCCAGCAGCCCCCATCATCGAGGAGCGGAAAACACCGGGGAGCTGTTTTTT.